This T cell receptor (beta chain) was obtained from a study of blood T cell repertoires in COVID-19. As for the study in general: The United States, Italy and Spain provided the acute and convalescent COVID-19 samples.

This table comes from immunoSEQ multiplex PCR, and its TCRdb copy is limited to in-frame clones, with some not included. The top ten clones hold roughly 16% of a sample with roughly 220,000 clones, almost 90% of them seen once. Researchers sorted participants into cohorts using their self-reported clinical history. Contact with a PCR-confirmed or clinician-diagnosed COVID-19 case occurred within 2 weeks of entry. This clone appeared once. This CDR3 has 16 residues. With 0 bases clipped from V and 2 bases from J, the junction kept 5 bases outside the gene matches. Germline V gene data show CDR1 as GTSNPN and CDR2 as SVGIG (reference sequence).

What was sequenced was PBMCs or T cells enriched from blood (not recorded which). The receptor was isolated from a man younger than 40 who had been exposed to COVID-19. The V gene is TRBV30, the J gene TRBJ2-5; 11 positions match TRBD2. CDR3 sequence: CAWSVRGTSGQETQYF. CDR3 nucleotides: TGTGCCTGGAGTGTACGCGGGACTAGCGGACAAGAGACCCAGTACTTC.